This T cell receptor beta chain was identified in a study of Graves' ophthalmopathy and Graves' hyperthyroidism. This clonotype appeared many times. Its antigen is undetermined. PBMCs originated in approximately 9.2 ml of fresh peripheral blood. The V gene's germline CDR1 is DFQATT and CDR2 SNEGSKA (reference sequence). The J segment lost 0 bases and the V segment lost 1 base, leaving 12 bases of the junction unmatched. CDR3 length: 19 amino acids. Study conclusions and caveats: Most expanded clonotypes from thyroid (those above 0.001 frequency) were also found in blood. Stable hyperthyroidism and ophthalmopathy were told apart by a 13-signature model, which achieved less than 90% sensitivity and approximately 82% specificity. Ophthalmopathy progression was predicted by the model at 60% to 71% sensitivity and approximately 72% specificity.

For repertoire sequencing, the TCR beta CDR3 regions were amplified from RNA transcripts. A first-round RT-PCR used HTBI primers, followed by a second-round multiplex PCR. TCRdb re-analysed the multiplex PCR reads in MiXCR, keeping a single row per CDR3 protein. Counted here are about 170,000 distinct CDR3 sequences, approximately 38% occurring once; the ten biggest clones make up about 6%. The specimen sequenced was peripheral blood. The V call is TRBV20-1, the J call TRBJ2-2; 9 bases map to TRBD2. The receptor's source is a woman aged 40 to 50 with Graves' ophthalmopathy. The CDR3 bases are TGCAGTGCTAGAGTCCCCCCGGGACTAGCTATCGCGAACACCGGGGAGCTGTTTTTT. This gives the protein CSARVPPGLAIANTGELFF.